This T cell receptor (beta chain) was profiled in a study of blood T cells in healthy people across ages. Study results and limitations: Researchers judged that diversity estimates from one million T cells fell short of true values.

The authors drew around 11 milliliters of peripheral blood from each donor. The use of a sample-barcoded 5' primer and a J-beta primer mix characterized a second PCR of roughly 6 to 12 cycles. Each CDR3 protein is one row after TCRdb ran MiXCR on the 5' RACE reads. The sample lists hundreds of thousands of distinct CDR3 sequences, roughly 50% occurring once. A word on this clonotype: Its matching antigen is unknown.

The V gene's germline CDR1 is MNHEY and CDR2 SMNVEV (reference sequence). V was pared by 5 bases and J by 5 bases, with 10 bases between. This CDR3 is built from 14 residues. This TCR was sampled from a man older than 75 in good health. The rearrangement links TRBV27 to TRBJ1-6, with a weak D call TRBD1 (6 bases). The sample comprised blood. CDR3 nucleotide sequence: TGTGCCAGCAGTCACACAGGGAATAATTCACCCCTCCACTTT. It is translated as CASSHTGNNSPLHF.